The text below deals with one TCR beta chain. Trimming pared 5 bases from V and 4 bases from J, leaving 12 bases between. Germline CDR1 is WSHSY and CDR2 is SAAADI. This CDR3 region has 13 residues. Clones were read by immunoSEQ multiplex PCR, and TCRdb kept only the in-frame ones, dropping some. This table has hundreds of thousands of clones, just over 85% appearing once. The data were taken from a study of blood T cell repertoires in COVID-19. At the level of the study: COVID-19 samples, acute and convalescent, were from the United States, Italy and Spain.

The sequence was obtained from a woman aged 30 to 39 with active or convalescent COVID-19. Material for sequencing was peripheral blood. V and J are TRBV10-2 and TRBJ2-7; unclear D gene. This CDR3 is CASSSDPLYEQYF. The CDR3 nucleotides are TGCGCCAGCAGTAGTGATCCACTGTACGAGCAGTACTTC.